Below are 16 T cell receptor beta chains sequenced from a single sample in a study of vaccination effects on CD4 cells after COVID-19. The method was immunoSEQ multiplex PCR; TCRdb's version includes in-frame clones alone and lacks a portion of them. The sample includes around 50,000 clones, under 85% seen only once; the top ten take about 5.4%. Following an approximately eleven-day culture, CD4+ T cells were purified. Infection dated between March and December 2020, before the Alpha, Beta and Delta variants reached the United States. The cohort was immunized with two doses of either the BNT162b2 or mRNA-1273 vaccine. Their recognized antigens are unknown. The material was CD4+ T cells from PBMCs cultured without peptide, obtained after COVID-19 vaccination. Receptors originate from a human donor who had a prior SARS-CoV-2 infection.

This chain links TRBV7-9 with TRBJ1-6, with 7 bases fitting TRBD1. The J segment lost 8 bases and the V segment lost 5 bases, leaving 6 bases of the junction unmatched. Germline loops: CDR1 SEHNR, CDR2 FQNEAQ (reference sequence). The CDR3 consists of 14 residues. The CDR3: CASSHGTAYSPLHF. CDR3 sequence (DNA): TGTGCCAGCAGCCACGGGACAGCCTATTCACCCCTCCACTTT.

The chain has TRBV15 and TRBJ2-3; D is unresolved. V lost 0 bases and J lost 4, with 8 bases in between. CDR3 length: 14 residues. Looked up from germline, CDR1 is LNHNV and CDR2 is YYDKDF (reference sequence). The CDR3 reads CATSRDIRADTQYF. For the CDR3, the DNA is TGTGCCACCAGCAGAGATATTAGGGCAGATACGCAGTATTTT.

This clone was observed once. The V gene is TRBV6-6, the J gene TRBJ1-1; D unclear. Trimming pared 3 bases from V and 5 bases from J, leaving 13 bases between. CDR1 is MNHNY, CDR2 SVGAGI, per germline (reference sequence). CDR3 length equals 14 residues. The CDR3 region is CASSYWRGWTEAFF. The CDR3, as DNA: TGTGCCAGCAGTTATTGGCGGGGTTGGACTGAAGCTTTCTTT.

This clone has just a few counts. This chain uses TRBV18 with TRBJ2-7, with D possibly matching TRBD1 (6 bases). The CDR3 totals 13 residues. Trimming shortened V by 0 bases and J by 5 bases, and 8 bases separated the two germline ends. The germline V gene has CDR1 KGHSH and CDR2 LQKENI. In DNA, the CDR3 is TGTGCCAGCTCACCACCACAGGGTGACGAGCAGTACTTC. Its protein product is CASSPPQGDEQYF.

V and J are TRBV5-4 and TRBJ2-1, with D perhaps TRBD1 (6 bases). The CDR3 loop spans 17 amino acids. Germline CDR1 and CDR2: SGHNT and YYREEE (reference sequence). The V end was cut by 4 bases, the J end by 5 bases, with 22 bases between. The chain's CDR3 is CASSTPRGMSPHNEQFF. In DNA form, the CDR3 reads TGTGCCAGCAGCACCCCAAGGGGGATGTCCCCCCACAATGAGCAGTTCTTC.

This chain uses TRBV2 with TRBJ2-7, with 7 bases aligning to TRBD2. Losses at the gene ends were 7 bases for V and 5 bases for J; bases not matched to a gene: 11. The germline CDR1 and CDR2 sequences are SNHLY and FYNNEI. The CDR3 has 14 amino acids. CDR3 coding DNA: TGTGCCAGCATCGGCGACCCCCTAGCGGACGAGCAGTACTTC. Translation gives CASIGDPLADEQYF.

This clone was seen once. The chain links TRBV5-6 to TRBJ2-3, with D tentatively TRBD2 (6 bases). Trimming left V 2 bases short and J 1 base short, with 8 bases between. CDR1 and CDR2 from the germline V gene are SGHDT and YYEEEE. The CDR3 covers 14 residues. CDR3 in amino acids: CASSLGGGTDTQYF. The CDR3 nucleotides read TGTGCCAGCAGCTTAGGCGGGGGCACAGATACGCAGTATTTT.

V is TRBV6-5 and J is TRBJ1-2; D gene uncertain. V was cut by 6 bases and J by 5 bases, with 16 bases left in between. The CDR3 length is 14 residues. Germline V gives CDR1 MNHEY, CDR2 SVGAGI. CDR3 protein: CASRETHDSYGYTF. CDR3 DNA sequence: TGTGCCAGCAGGGAGACCCATGATAGTTATGGCTACACCTTC.

The genes are TRBV18 and TRBJ2-2, with D tentatively TRBD1 (6 bases). V was cut by 3 bases and J by 3 bases, with 11 bases left in between. The CDR3 has 15 residues. Per germline, CDR1 KGHSH and CDR2 LQKENI. This CDR3 reads CASSPLYRDTGELFF. CDR3 bases: TGTGCCAGCTCACCGCTATACAGGGACACCGGGGAGCTGTTTTTT.

The V call is TRBV7-9, the J call TRBJ2-7; 10 nucleotides match TRBD1. With V trimmed by 2 bases and J by 5 bases, 9 bases remained unmatched. Germline CDR1 is SEHNR and CDR2 is FQNEAQ (reference sequence). The CDR3 contains 16 residues. The DNA for the CDR3 is TGTGCCAGCAGCTTATCCCCAGACAGGGGGCATCACGAGCAGTACTTC. Encoded protein: CASSLSPDRGHHEQYF.

This clone was picked up a small number of times. The J gene is TRBJ1-2, the V gene TRBV7-9, with D possibly TRBD1 on 6 matching bases. V was clipped by 8 bases and J by 1 base, with 11 bases between them. In germline, CDR1 is SEHNR, CDR2 FQNEAQ (reference sequence). The CDR3 runs to 13 residues. CDR3 protein: CASSDRDNYGYTF. In DNA form, the CDR3 reads TGTGCCAGCTCGGACAGAGATAACTATGGCTACACCTTC.

The chain employs TRBV28 and TRBJ2-3, with D possibly being TRBD2 (6 bases). The CDR3 runs 13 residues. The germline V gene has CDR1 MDHEN and CDR2 SYDVKM. The V end was cut by 5 bases, the J end by 2 bases, with 8 bases between. The CDR3 coding sequence is TGTGCCAGCAGTGGGGGGACCACAGATACGCAGTATTTT. It is translated as CASSGGTTDTQYF.

This chain uses TRBV27 with TRBJ2-7, with TRBD2 matching 8 bases. Looked up from germline, CDR1 is MNHEY and CDR2 is SMNVEV (reference sequence). CDR3 length: 14 amino acids. V gave up 3 bases and J gave up 2 bases; unmatched junction bases: 3. The CDR3 sequence is CASSFSGGPYEQYF. The CDR3 nucleotides read TGTGCCAGCAGTTTCAGCGGGGGACCCTACGAGCAGTACTTC.

V is TRBV27 and J is TRBJ1-4; 7 positions agree with TRBD1. CDR3 length: 16 residues. The germline V gene encodes CDR1 MNHEY and CDR2 SMNVEV (reference sequence). The J segment lost 6 bases and the V segment lost 6 bases, leaving 13 bases of the junction unmatched. The CDR3 is CASRLRQAGGYEKLFF. The CDR3 region has the DNA TGTGCCAGCAGACTCCGGCAGGCAGGGGGTTATGAAAAACTGTTTTTT. The full variable domain, in which reference TRBV27 and TRBJ1-4 provide the parts outside the CDR3, is EAQVTQNPRYLITVTGKKLTVTCSQNMNHEYMSWYRQDPGLGLRQIYYSMNVEVTDKGDVPEGYKVSRKEKRNFPLILESPSPNQTSLYFCASRLRQAGGYEKLFFGSGTQLSVL.

The chain has TRBV5-4 and TRBJ1-6; tentative D call: TRBD1 (5 bases). The length of the CDR3 is 13 residues. CDR1 SGHNT and CDR2 YYREEE come from the germline V gene (reference sequence). Trimming removed 0 bases from V and 9 bases from J, with 7 bases in between. The CDR3: CASSLEQGSPLHF. CDR3 nucleotides: TGTGCCAGCAGCTTGGAGCAGGGTTCACCCCTCCACTTT.

This clone was observed a single time. V is TRBV18 and J is TRBJ2-1, with D unclear. The CDR3 sequence is 16 residues long. Germline values: CDR1 KGHSH, CDR2 LQKENI. V lost 0 bases, J lost 6 bases, and 15 bases lay in between. The CDR3 DNA reads TGTGCCAGCTCACCACCCTCTTCGAGCGTAATCAATGAGCAGTTCTTC. Translated: CASSPPSSSVINEQFF.